The subject of this entry is one T cell receptor beta chain. The sample belongs to a study of early T cells in non-severe SARS-CoV-2 infection. CDR3 length: 17 residues. Germline V CDR1 and CDR2: SGHRS, YFSETQ. Trimming removed 4 bases from V and 6 bases from J, with 26 bases in between. Each CDR3 protein is one row after TCRdb ran MiXCR on the 5' RACE reads. This sample has about 110,000 distinct CDR3 sequences, with 8.5% to 14% found just once. The source material was whole blood. This TCR derives from an adult who was a healthcare worker with PCR-confirmed SARS-CoV-2 infection or an uninfected control (not recorded which). This sequence joins TRBV5-1 and TRBJ2-7, with D perhaps assigned TRBD1 or TRBD2 (6 bases each). CDR3 DNA: TGCGCCAGCAGCAACCAACTACGGGACACCCGGGGGTCCGAGCAGTACTTC. Protein sequence: CASSNQLRDTRGSEQYF. The entire variable domain, with the rest obtained from reference TRBV5-1 and TRBJ2-7, is as follows: KAGVTQTPRYLIKTRGQQVTLSCSPISGHRSVSWYQQTPGQGLQFLFEYFSETQRNKGNFPGRFSGRQFSNSRSEMNVSTLELGDSALYLCASSNQLRDTRGSEQYFGPGTRLTVT.